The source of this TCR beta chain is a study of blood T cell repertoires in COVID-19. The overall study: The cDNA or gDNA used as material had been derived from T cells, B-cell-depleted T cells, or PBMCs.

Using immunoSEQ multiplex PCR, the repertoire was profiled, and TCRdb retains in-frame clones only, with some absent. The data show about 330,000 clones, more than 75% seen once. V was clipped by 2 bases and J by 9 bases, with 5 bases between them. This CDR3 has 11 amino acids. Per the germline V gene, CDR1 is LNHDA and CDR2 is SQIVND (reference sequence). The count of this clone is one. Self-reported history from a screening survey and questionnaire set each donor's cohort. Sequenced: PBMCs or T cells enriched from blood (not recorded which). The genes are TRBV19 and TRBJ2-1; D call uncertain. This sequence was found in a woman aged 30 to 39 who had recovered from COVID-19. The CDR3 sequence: CASSIYGEQFF. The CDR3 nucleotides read TGTGCCAGTAGTATATACGGTGAGCAGTTCTTC.